The clone carrying this T cell receptor beta chain was counted at least ten times. This CDR3 region has 15 residues. The ends were cut back, 3 bases at V and 6 bases at J, with 18 bases in the middle. The data belong to a study of Graves' ophthalmopathy and Graves' hyperthyroidism. The sequenced template was RNA, covering the TCR beta CDR3 region. After a first-round RT-PCR with HTBI primers, a second-round multiplex PCR was run. TCRdb itself ran the multiplex PCR reads through MiXCR, one entry per CDR3 protein. This sample yields around 400,000 distinct CDR3 sequences, of which around 20% are seen a single time; 1.5% to 2% belongs to the top ten. Clinicians diagnosed using symptoms, serum thyroxine, TRAb, thyroid ultrasound and orbital computed tomography.

This clonotype was sampled from a woman younger than 30 with Graves' ophthalmopathy. The sequencing input was peripheral blood. This chain links TRBV12-3 or TRBV12-4 with TRBJ2-7; D is unclear. The CDR3 bases are TGTGCCAGCAGTTTTATCTCGGTGTTCGGGTCCGAGCAGTACTTC. Its translation is CASSFISVFGSEQYF.